The TCR beta chain under discussion was sequenced for a study of T cells after yellow fever vaccination. Study-level background: Any fraction with a low cell number was prepared using SMART-Seq v4 Ultra Low Input.

V dropped 4 bases and J dropped 8 bases, with 9 bases sitting between them. Germline assignment: CDR1 LGHDT and CDR2 YNNKEL (reference sequence). This CDR3 is 12 amino acids long. 5'RACE template switching generated TCR cDNA, adding a universal primer site and UMIs. TCRdb recomputed calls from the 5' RACE reads with MiXCR, one row per CDR3 protein. The data show hundreds of thousands of distinct CDR3 sequences, roughly 13% seen once. This clonotype was counted a few times. This specimen was PBMCs, taken on the day of the yellow fever booster vaccination. The receptor was isolated from a man aged 25-45 years who received the YFV17D yellow fever vaccine. V gene TRBV3-1 combines with J gene TRBJ2-1; possibly TRBD2 for D (5 bases). CDR3 sequence reads: CASSLGLYEQFF. CDR3 nucleotides: TGTGCCAGCAGCCTCGGACTGTATGAGCAGTTCTTC.